The clone carrying this T cell receptor (beta chain) was seen only once. This record comes from a study of blood T cell repertoires in COVID-19. Study details: Researchers got acute and convalescent COVID-19 samples from the United States, Italy and Spain. PBMCs, B-cell-depleted T cells, or T cells provided the cDNA or gDNA that made up the material.

The length of the CDR3 is 11 residues. Germline V gene lookup returns CDR1 SNHLY and CDR2 FYNNEI. Trimming removed 2 bases from V and 13 bases from J, with 9 bases in between. Original data processing: Nucleated cell counts were estimated from reference gene primer amplification. Repertoires were generated with immunoSEQ multiplex PCR, while TCRdb's copy carries only in-frame clones and drops some. V, J and clone size were drawn from that table, and D and trimming were deduced from the DNA. There are 200,000 to 300,000 clones in the sample; over 80% occur only once, and more than 5% lies in the top ten.

This receptor was identified in a human donor in a cohort sampled during active COVID-19. This chain links TRBV2 with TRBJ2-1; D is undetermined. The sample consisted of peripheral blood. CDR3 coding DNA: TGTGCCAGCAGTGAACAGGAATCCCAGTTCTTC. Amino acids: CASSEQESQFF.